There are a few counts of the clone carrying this TCR beta chain. Per germline, CDR1 DFQATT and CDR2 SNEGSKA (reference sequence). CDR3 size: 13 residues. The V gene end was trimmed by 5 bases and the J gene end by 8 bases; junction bases not matched to a gene: 2. This sample stems from a study of T-cell reconstitution after alpha-beta-depleted transplantation in children. As it was prepared, the TCRbeta library received unique molecular identifiers. TCRdb analysed the PCR reads with MiXCR anew, one entry per CDR3 protein. The data show 450,000 to 600,000 distinct CDR3 sequences, around 16% seen once.

This receptor was identified in a human donor who donated a stem cell graft to a child with acute lymphoblastic leukemia. J is TRBJ2-1 and V is TRBV20-1; 14 nucleotides agree with TRBD2. Specimen: PBMCs from the stem cell graft donor, collected from the stem cell graft. The CDR3 bases are TGCAGTGCTCCGGGACTAGCGGGAGATGAGCAGTTCTTC. This encodes CSAPGLAGDEQFF.